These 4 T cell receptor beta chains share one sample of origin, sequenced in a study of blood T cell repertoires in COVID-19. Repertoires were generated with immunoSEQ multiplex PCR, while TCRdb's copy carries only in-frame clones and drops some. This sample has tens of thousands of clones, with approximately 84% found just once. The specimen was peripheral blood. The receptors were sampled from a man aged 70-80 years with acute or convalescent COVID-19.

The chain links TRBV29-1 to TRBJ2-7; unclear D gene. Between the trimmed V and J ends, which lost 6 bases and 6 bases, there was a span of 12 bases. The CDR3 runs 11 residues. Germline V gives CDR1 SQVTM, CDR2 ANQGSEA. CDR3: CSVHLGLEQYF. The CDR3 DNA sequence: TGCAGCGTCCACCTGGGCCTCGAGCAGTACTTC.

The CDR3 DNA follows: TGTGCCAGCAGTTTCGGGATGACGGCTTTCTTT. Translated, it gives CASSFGMTAFF. The rearrangement joins TRBV28 to TRBJ1-1; D unclear. Deletions cut 3 bases from V and 11 bases from J, with 10 bases between. This CDR3 is 11 amino acids long. CDR1 is MDHEN, CDR2 SYDVKM, per germline.

CDR3 DNA: TGTGCCAGCAGTTACACAGGGGATGTCTCTGGAAACACCATATATTTT. It specifies CASSYTGDVSGNTIYF. The rearrangement uses TRBV28 and TRBJ1-3; 7 bases are a match to TRBD1. The CDR3 is 16 amino acids. The trim removed 4 bases at V and 0 bases at J, leaving 6 bases unmatched. Germline V gives CDR1 MDHEN, CDR2 SYDVKM.

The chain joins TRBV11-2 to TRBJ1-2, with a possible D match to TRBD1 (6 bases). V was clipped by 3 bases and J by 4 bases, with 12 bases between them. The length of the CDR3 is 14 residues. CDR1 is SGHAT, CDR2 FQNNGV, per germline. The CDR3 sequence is CASSLERGRYGYTF. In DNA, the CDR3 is TGTGCCAGCAGCTTGGAGCGGGGGCGCTATGGCTACACCTTC.